Listed here is a single T cell receptor beta chain. These data originate in a study of PD-1 blockade in mismatch repair-deficient tumors. Across the whole study: Patients had approximately 12 mismatch repair-deficient cancer types, all previously treated and progressing.

Every patient had mismatch repair deficiency by PCR or immunohistochemistry. The TCR-sequenced patients were a few responders to pembrolizumab. The V gene lost 3 bases and the J gene lost 7 bases, with 9 bases spanning the gap. CDR1 and CDR2 (germline): MNHEY, SVGAGI. This CDR3 contains 12 residues. Profiling relied on immunoSEQ multiplex PCR, and the TCRdb table lists in-frame clones only, not all of them. The sample records 100,000 or so clones, 82% being singletons. Sequenced material: peripheral blood, taken about 36 weeks after starting pembrolizumab. This TCR was recovered from an adult with mismatch repair-deficient cancer. The chain is built from TRBV6-5 and TRBJ1-2; the D gene is possibly TRBD1 (5 bases). This CDR3 reads CASSYPGIGYTF. DNA for the CDR3: TGTGCCAGCAGTTATCCAGGGATTGGCTACACCTTC.